This T cell receptor beta chain derives from a study of blood T cell repertoires in COVID-19. There are a few counts of this clone. Germline assignment: CDR1 MNHEY and CDR2 SVGAGI. The CDR3 consists of 13 residues. V lost 4 bases, J lost 13 bases, and 12 bases stayed unmatched. Only in-frame clones appear in the TCRdb table, and some are missing; sequencing was by immunoSEQ multiplex PCR. The sample gives tens of thousands of clones, about 80% of which show up once; around 21% is in the top ten. What was sequenced was peripheral blood. The chain has TRBV6-5 and TRBJ1-2; 7 bases align to TRBD1. The source of this sequence is a woman aged 80 or older with acute or convalescent COVID-19. CDR3 bases: TGTGCCAGCAGTTTCAGACAGGGTCGGGTCTTCACCTTC. Its protein is CASSFRQGRVFTF.